This TCR beta chain originates from a study of T-cell memory formation after mild COVID-19. TCR alpha and TCR beta cDNA libraries with sample barcodes and UMIs came from 5'RACE using constant-segment primers. TCRdb recomputed calls from the 5' RACE reads with MiXCR, one row per CDR3 protein. This sample carries about 430,000 distinct CDR3 sequences, about a sixth of them seen once, and the ten largest clones take about 22%. Overall study findings and caveats: Unconfirmed was the SARS-CoV-2 specificity of second-wave clones that peaked on day 37. Among CD4+ contracting clones, most were CM and EM, and CD8+ ones EMRA. The finding that pre-infection memory included some responding clones suggested that cross-reactive memory joined.

About this clonotype: Antigen unknown.

This receptor was identified in a man aged 18 to 30 who had mild COVID-19 (a few samples of this study predate the infection). Cell type and time point are not known. Sequencing used PBMCs or a T cell subset sorted from them (not recorded which).

DNA for the CDR3: TGTGCCAGCAGCGGACCGGACAGGTACAATGAGCAGTTCTTC. This gives the protein CASSGPDRYNEQFF. The chain links TRBV5-4 to TRBJ2-1; 7 positions agree with TRBD1. Germline loops: CDR1 SGHNT, CDR2 YYREEE (reference sequence). This CDR3 spans 14 amino acids. J was trimmed by 4 bases and V by 4 bases; bases with no gene match: 5. The full variable domain, rest sourced from reference TRBV5-4 and TRBJ2-1, is ETGVTQSPTHLIKTRGQQVTLRCSSQSGHNTVSWYQQALGQGPQFIFQYYREEENGRGNFPPRFSGLQFPNYSSELNVNALELDDSALYLCASSGPDRYNEQFFGPGTRLTVL.